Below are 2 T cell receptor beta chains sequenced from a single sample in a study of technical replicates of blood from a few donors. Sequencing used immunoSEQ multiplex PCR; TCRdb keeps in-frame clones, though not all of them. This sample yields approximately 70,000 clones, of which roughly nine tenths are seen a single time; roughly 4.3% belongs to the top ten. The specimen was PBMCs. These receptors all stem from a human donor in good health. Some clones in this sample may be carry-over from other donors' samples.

The CDR3 loop is CASSVGQTGGPQETQYF. The CDR3 nucleotides are TGTGCCAGCAGCGTGGGCCAAACGGGGGGACCTCAAGAGACCCAGTACTTC. The genes are TRBV9 and TRBJ2-5, with TRBD2 matching over 7 bases. Losses at the gene ends were 2 bases for V and 2 bases for J; bases not matched to a gene: 12. The germline V gene has CDR1 SGDLS and CDR2 YYNGEE. The CDR3 loop spans 17 amino acids.

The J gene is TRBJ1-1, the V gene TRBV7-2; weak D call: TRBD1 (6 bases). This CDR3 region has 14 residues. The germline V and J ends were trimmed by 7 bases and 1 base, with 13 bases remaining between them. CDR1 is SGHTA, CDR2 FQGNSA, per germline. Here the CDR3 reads CASMWGGGNTEAFF. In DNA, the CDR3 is TGTGCCAGCATGTGGGGGGGCGGGAACACTGAAGCTTTCTTT.